Given below is one T cell receptor beta chain in context. This clone was detected only once. Its cognate antigen has yet to be identified. No base qualities exist here, and no much larger clone lies one base off it. The immunoSEQ Assay, a bias-controlled multiplex PCR, was used to amplify TCRbeta CDR3 regions from genomic DNA. Turning to the authors' computational methods: The number of nucleated cells in each sample was estimated by amplification of reference gene primers within the assay. To quantify the absolute abundance of each unique TCRbeta CDR3 rearrangement, sequence reads were collapsed and filtered. Productive Simpson clonality was computed per sample as the square root of Simpson's diversity index over productive rearrangements. As stored in TCRdb, this immuneACCESS dataset retains in-frame rearrangements with V and J assigned. A fraction of the clones does not appear; measured against another copy, unresolved V genes explain less than half of the discrepancy, and the remainder lacks a known reason. Clone size and the V and J calls come from that table; the DNA yielded D and trimming. In all, the sample holds about 40,000 clones, and about 80% of those were seen once. The ten largest clonotypes hold about 2.6% of the sample.

This record comes from a study of blood T cell repertoires in COVID-19 (dated by TCRdb to between 2020 and 2021). At the level of the whole study: The collaborator samples originated in the United States, Italy and Spain and spanned the acute and convalescent phases of COVID-19. The material from the prospective study consisted of cDNA or gDNA derived from T cells, B-cell-depleted T cells, or PBMCs. Subjects who had been exposed to COVID-19, were actively infected with it, or had recovered from it provided the deeply sampled blood TCRbeta repertoires that made up the dataset. The repertoires were released in a freely available public database intended as a resource for research on the immune response to SARS-CoV-2. Samples came from the ongoing ImmuneRACE study (first 160 participants) plus 1,254 subjects from 6 global collaborators. The sample metadata nearly always contained a de-identified subject ID, COVID-19 status, age in years and sex. Where available, HLA class I and class II types were obtained from metadata supplied by the sample provider rather than from assay-based typing.

Measured from the cysteine to the phenylalanine, the CDR3 is 14 residues long. Only CDR3 DNA is held: 42 bases, read in frame from base 1. Per the germline V gene, MNHEY is the CDR1 and SVGAGI is the CDR2. V lost 8 bases and J lost 1 base; the stretch between them is 14 bases long. Overall results and qualifications from the work: Clinical and demographic metadata were provided uncurated, with the amount varying by source and participant.

Collaborating institutions collected whole blood in K2EDTA tubes following their own protocols. For TCRbeta analysis, collaborators shipped samples as frozen whole blood, isolated PBMCs, or DNA extracted from either of those sample types. The chain joins TRBV6-5 to TRBJ2-5; a tentative D call is TRBD2 (6 bases match). The clonotype originates from a woman aged 55-69 years with acute or convalescent COVID-19. Source material: peripheral blood. The nucleotide sequence reads as follows: TGTGCCAGCTCCCGGGAGTGGGTCCAAGAGACCCAGTACTTC. Translated, this is CASSREWVQETQYF.